Listed below are T cell receptor beta chains from one sample, sequenced in a study of T cell responses to AZD1222 COVID-19 vaccine. TCRdb keeps only in-frame clones here, not all; method: immunoSEQ multiplex PCR. This table has 130,000 to 150,000 clones, 88% appearing once. This material consisted of peripheral blood, taken on day 0 of MenACWY control vaccination. The receptors were gathered from an adult in good health. The CDR3 runs from the conserved cysteine through the conserved F or W. The D gene is left open where the match is weak. Expanded clones are given a class, and other clones once, few, many or no size at all.

d_gene	abundance	j_gene	v_gene	CDR3aa	CDR3nt
TRBD1	-	TRBJ2-1	TRBV18	CASSRGQGPYNEQFF	TGTGCCAGCTCACGAGGACAGGGGCCCTACAATGAGCAGTTCTTC
-	medium-sized	TRBJ1-5	TRBV30	CAWNEDSNQPQHF	TGTGCCTGGAATGAGGATAGCAATCAGCCCCAGCATTTT
TRBD1	-	TRBJ2-7	TRBV3-1/TRBV3-2	CASSLGGGQGAPQYF	TGTGCCAGCAGCCTTGGAGGGGGACAGGGGGCGCCGCAGTACTTC
-	-	TRBJ1-2	TRBV19	CASQQTGENYGYTF	TGTGCCAGCCAGCAGACAGGAGAAAACTATGGCTACACCTTC
-	few	TRBJ2-2	TRBV24-1	CATSEYGRGRNTGELFF	TGTGCCACCAGTGAATACGGCAGGGGAAGGAACACCGGGGAGCTGTTTTTT
-	few	TRBJ1-1	TRBV12-1	CASSSAEGSDEAFF	TGTGCCAGCAGCTCCGCTGAGGGGTCCGACGAAGCTTTCTTT
TRBD1	-	TRBJ1-3	TRBV30	CAWRSRQGANTIYF	TGTGCCTGGAGATCTCGACAGGGGGCGAACACCATATATTTT
-	-	TRBJ1-2	TRBV7-9	CASSLARGPRGPGYTF	TGTGCCAGCAGCTTAGCTCGAGGACCCCGGGGTCCTGGCTACACCTTC
-	-	TRBJ1-1	TRBV28	CASSIDRPNTEAFF	TGTGCCAGCAGTATAGACAGACCGAACACTGAAGCTTTCTTT
-	-	TRBJ2-3	TRBV6-5	CASSPGRTDTQYF	TGTGCCAGCAGCCCCGGTCGCACAGATACGCAGTATTTT
-	-	TRBJ1-2	TRBV12-3/TRBV12-4	CASSYRDGYTF	TGTGCCAGCAGCTACAGGGATGGCTACACCTTC
-	-	TRBJ2-7	TRBV5-1	CASTRVPEGFEQYF	TGCGCCAGCACCAGGGTGCCAGAGGGGTTCGAGCAGTACTTC
-	-	TRBJ1-1	TRBV24-1	CATSAAGGWLNTEAFF	TGTGCCACCAGTGCTGCGGGGGGTTGGTTGAACACTGAAGCTTTCTTT
TRBD2	few	TRBJ2-4	TRBV14	CASSQDSGTSGINIQYF	TGTGCCAGCAGTCAAGATAGCGGGACTAGCGGGATAAACATTCAGTACTTC
-	-	TRBJ2-1	TRBV29-1	CSVEYGSYNEQFF	TGCAGCGTTGAATACGGGTCCTACAATGAGCAGTTCTTC
-	-	TRBJ2-7	TRBV6-2/TRBV6-3	CASSYPSVSYEQYF	TGTGCCAGCAGTTACCCTAGCGTTTCCTACGAGCAGTACTTC
-	-	TRBJ2-7	TRBV21-1	CASRLRTDNYEQYF	TGTGCCAGCAGGCTAAGAACTGACAACTACGAGCAGTACTTC
TRBD1	-	TRBJ1-1	TRBV6-5	CATETGELAEAFF	TGTGCCACCGAAACAGGGGAACTCGCTGAAGCTTTCTTT
TRBD2	-	TRBJ2-3	TRBV2	CASSVLAGGPGTDTQYF	TGTGCCAGCAGTGTTCTAGCGGGAGGGCCGGGGACAGATACGCAGTATTTT
-	-	TRBJ1-1	TRBV7-9	CASSLMENTEAFF	TGTGCCAGCAGCTTAATGGAGAACACTGAAGCTTTCTTT
-	-	TRBJ1-1	TRBV30	CAWSANSDGNF	TGTGCCTGGAGTGCCAATTCGGACGGGAACTTT
-	once	TRBJ1-1	TRBV18	CAAGEGYQNTEAFF	TGTGCCGCTGGGGAGGGATATCAGAACACTGAAGCTTTCTTT
-	-	TRBJ1-2	TRBV5-1	CASSPGTATYGYTF	TGCGCCAGCAGCCCGGGGACCGCGACTTATGGCTACACCTTC
TRBD1	-	TRBJ2-7	TRBV18	CASSPAGGYDEQYF	TGTGCCAGCTCACCGGCAGGGGGTTATGACGAGCAGTACTTC
-	-	TRBJ2-4	TRBV7-2	CASTLFGAPESKNIQYF	TGTGCCAGCACCCTTTTCGGGGCCCCGGAGTCCAAAAACATTCAGTACTTC
TRBD1	-	TRBJ2-3	TRBV7-3	CASSSGTGTDTQYF	TGTGCCAGCAGCTCCGGGACAGGGACAGATACGCAGTATTTT
-	-	TRBJ2-6	TRBV4-3	CASSRERSSGANVLTF	TGCGCCAGCAGCCGGGAACGGAGCTCTGGGGCCAACGTCCTGACTTTC
TRBD2	-	TRBJ2-3	TRBV7-6	CASSRSGGGDPDTQYF	TGTGCCAGCAGCCGTAGCGGGGGCGGGGACCCAGATACGCAGTATTTT
TRBD2	-	TRBJ2-5	TRBV4-1	CASSQGGSGRAGDGTQYF	TGCGCCAGCAGCCAAGGAGGTAGCGGGAGGGCCGGCGACGGGACCCAGTACTTC
-	-	TRBJ1-2	TRBV6-2/TRBV6-3	CASSPFKGYTF	TGTGCCAGCAGTCCCTTTAAGGGCTACACCTTC